These 9 T cell receptor beta chains share one sample of origin, sequenced in a study of CD8 T cells in ankylosing spondylitis. General study results and limits: Ankylosing spondylitis blood seemed to carry a telltale TCR beta motif made of several highly homologous variants.

TCRdb fed the 5' RACE reads into MiXCR, producing one record per CDR3 protein. The repertoire holds about 700,000 distinct CDR3 sequences, with 15% to 20% as singletons. No antigen has been assigned to these receptors. Sequenced sample: blood, either unsorted or a sorted T cell fraction (not recorded which). These TCRs come from a male donor with ankylosing spondylitis.

This clonotype has just a few counts. The rearrangement uses TRBV12-3 or TRBV12-4 and TRBJ1-1; D is undetermined. V lost 3 bases, J lost 11 bases, and 13 bases lay in between. This CDR3 has 12 amino acids. CDR3 amino acids: CASSLTPPEAFF. CDR3 nucleotide sequence: TGTGCCAGCAGTTTGACACCACCCGAGGCTTTCTTT.

This clonotype showed up just once. The V gene is TRBV20-1, the J gene TRBJ2-5, with D perhaps matching TRBD2 (5 bases). The CDR3 is made up of 15 amino acids. The V and J ends lost 0 bases and 1 base respectively, with 12 bases between them. Germline loops: CDR1 DFQATT, CDR2 SNEGSKA (reference sequence). CDR3 DNA sequence: TGCAGTGCTAGAGATATGGGGAGAGGCCAAGAGACCCAGTACTTC. This encodes CSARDMGRGQETQYF.

The chain has TRBV5-1 and TRBJ2-5, with 7 bases identical to TRBD1. CDR1 is SGHRS and CDR2 is YFSETQ in the germline V gene. The CDR3 is 16 residues long. J was trimmed by 4 bases and V by 2 bases; bases with no gene match: 11. CDR3 residues: CASSLEGADSGETQYF. The CDR3 DNA sequence: TGCGCCAGCAGCTTAGAGGGGGCAGATAGTGGAGAGACCCAGTACTTC.

In its sample, this clonotype was seen a few times. The genes are TRBV6-1 and TRBJ1-5; possible D gene TRBD1, 6 bases. CDR1 and CDR2 from the germline V gene are MNHNS and SASEGT. The germline V and J ends were trimmed by 1 base and 5 bases, with 12 bases remaining between them. This CDR3 has 15 amino acids. CDR3 coding DNA: TGTGCCAGCAGTGAAGTCGGGGGGCCGGATCAGCCCCAGCATTTT. Encoded protein: CASSEVGGPDQPQHF.

This clonotype showed up just a few times. The V and J genes are TRBV3-1 and TRBJ2-3, with TRBD2 matching 10 bases. This CDR3 comprises 16 residues. Germline lookup yields CDR1 LGHDT and CDR2 YNNKEL (reference sequence). V lost 2 bases, J lost 3 bases, and 5 bases stayed unmatched. The CDR3 nucleotides are TGTGCCAGCAGCCAAAAACTAGCGGGGTTTACAGATACGCAGTATTTT. This sequence encodes CASSQKLAGFTDTQYF.

The rearrangement links TRBV4-1 to TRBJ1-1, with 8 bases identical to TRBD1. The V gene's germline CDR1 is MGHRA and CDR2 YSYEKL. This CDR3 is 16 amino acids long. V trimming: 3 bases; J trimming: 0 bases; junction bases outside the gene matches: 6. The CDR3 protein is CASSHDPGGLNTEAFF. The CDR3 bases are TGCGCCAGCAGCCATGACCCAGGGGGCCTGAACACTGAAGCTTTCTTT.

This clonotype has only a few counts. The chain uses TRBV20-1 and TRBJ2-5, with a possible D match to TRBD2 (6 bases). This CDR3 is 14 amino acids long. Germline V gene sequence: CDR1 DFQATT, CDR2 SNEGSKA (reference sequence). V was shortened by 0 bases and J by 1 base, with 9 bases between the two germline ends. Written as DNA, the CDR3 is TGCAGTGCTAGAGATACTAGCCGCCAAGAGACCCAGTACTTC. This sequence encodes CSARDTSRQETQYF.

The gene calls are TRBV20-1 and TRBJ2-2; 11 bases align to TRBD2. Trimming at V came to 0 bases and at J to 6 bases, leaving 0 bases not matched to a gene. The CDR3 is 14 residues long. The germline gives CDR1 DFQATT, CDR2 SNEGSKA (reference sequence). For the CDR3, the DNA is TGCAGTGCTAGAGAACTAGCGGGGGCCGGGGAGCTGTTTTTT. Translated: CSARELAGAGELFF.

This clonotype was detected a few times. This chain uses TRBV4-2 with TRBJ2-5; 9 positions match TRBD2. With V trimmed by 4 bases and J by 2 bases, 11 bases remained unmatched. Germline CDR1 and CDR2: LGHNA and YNFKEQ. This CDR3 is 17 amino acids long. CDR3 sequence reads: CASSLEELAGTQETQYF. CDR3 coding DNA: TGTGCCAGCAGCCTGGAAGAGCTAGCGGGGACTCAAGAGACCCAGTACTTC.